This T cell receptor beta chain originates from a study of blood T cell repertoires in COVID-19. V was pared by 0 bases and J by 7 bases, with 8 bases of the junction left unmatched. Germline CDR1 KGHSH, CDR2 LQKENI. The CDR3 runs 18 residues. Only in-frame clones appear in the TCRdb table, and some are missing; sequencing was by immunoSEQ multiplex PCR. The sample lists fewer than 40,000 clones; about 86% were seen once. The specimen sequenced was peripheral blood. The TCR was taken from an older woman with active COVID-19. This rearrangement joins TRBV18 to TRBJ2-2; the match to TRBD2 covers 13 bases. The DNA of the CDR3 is TGTGCCAGCTCACCACCGTTACTAGCGGGGGGGCCCGACGGGGAGCTGTTTTTT. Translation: CASSPPLLAGGPDGELFF.